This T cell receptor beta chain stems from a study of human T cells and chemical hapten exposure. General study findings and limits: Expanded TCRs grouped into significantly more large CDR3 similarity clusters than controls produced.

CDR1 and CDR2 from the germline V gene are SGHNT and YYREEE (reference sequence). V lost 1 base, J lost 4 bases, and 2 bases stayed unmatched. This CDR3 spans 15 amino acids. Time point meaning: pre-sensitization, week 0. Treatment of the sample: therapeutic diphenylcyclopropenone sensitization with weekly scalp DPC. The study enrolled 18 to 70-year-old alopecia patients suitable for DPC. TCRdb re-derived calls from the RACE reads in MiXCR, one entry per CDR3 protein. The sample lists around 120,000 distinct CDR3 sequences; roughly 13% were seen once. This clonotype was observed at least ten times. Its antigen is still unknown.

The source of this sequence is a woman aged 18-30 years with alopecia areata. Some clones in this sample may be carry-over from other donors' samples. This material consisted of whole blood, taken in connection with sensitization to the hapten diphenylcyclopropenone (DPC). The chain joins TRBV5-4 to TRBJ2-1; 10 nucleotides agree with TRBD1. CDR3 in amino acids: CASSLRTGGYNEQFF. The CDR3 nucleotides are TGTGCCAGCAGCTTGAGGACAGGGGGATACAATGAGCAGTTCTTC.